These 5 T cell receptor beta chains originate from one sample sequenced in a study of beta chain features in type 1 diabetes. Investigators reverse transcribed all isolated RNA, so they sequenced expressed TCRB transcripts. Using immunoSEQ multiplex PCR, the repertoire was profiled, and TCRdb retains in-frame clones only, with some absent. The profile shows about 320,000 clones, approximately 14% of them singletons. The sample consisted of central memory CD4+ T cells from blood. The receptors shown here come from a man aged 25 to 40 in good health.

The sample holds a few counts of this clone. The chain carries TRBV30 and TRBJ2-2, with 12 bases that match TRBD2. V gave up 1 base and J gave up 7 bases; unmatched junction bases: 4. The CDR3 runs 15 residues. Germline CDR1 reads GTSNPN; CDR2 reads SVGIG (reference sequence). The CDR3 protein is CAWSALAGGVGELFF. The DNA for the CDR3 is TGTGCCTGGAGTGCGCTAGCGGGAGGGGTCGGGGAGCTGTTTTTT.

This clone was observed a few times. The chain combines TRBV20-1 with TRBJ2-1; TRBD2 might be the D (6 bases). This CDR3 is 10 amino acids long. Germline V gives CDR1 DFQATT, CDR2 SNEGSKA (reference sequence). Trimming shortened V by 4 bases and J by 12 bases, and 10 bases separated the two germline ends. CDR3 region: CSAKNGGQFF. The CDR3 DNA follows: TGCAGTGCTAAAAACGGGGGGCAGTTCTTC.

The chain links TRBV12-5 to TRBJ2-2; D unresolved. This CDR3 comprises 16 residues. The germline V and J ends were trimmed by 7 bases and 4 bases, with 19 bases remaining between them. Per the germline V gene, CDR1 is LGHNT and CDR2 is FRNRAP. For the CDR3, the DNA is TGTGCTAGTGCCCCGCGTATGGTATTCAGCACCGGGGAGCTGTTTTTT. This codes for CASAPRMVFSTGELFF.

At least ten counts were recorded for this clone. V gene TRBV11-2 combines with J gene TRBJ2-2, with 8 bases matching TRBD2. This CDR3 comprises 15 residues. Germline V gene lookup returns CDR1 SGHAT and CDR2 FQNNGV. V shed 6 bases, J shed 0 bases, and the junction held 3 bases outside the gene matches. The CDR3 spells CASRGLGANTGELFF. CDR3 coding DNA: TGTGCCAGCAGGGGACTAGGGGCGAACACCGGGGAGCTGTTTTTT.

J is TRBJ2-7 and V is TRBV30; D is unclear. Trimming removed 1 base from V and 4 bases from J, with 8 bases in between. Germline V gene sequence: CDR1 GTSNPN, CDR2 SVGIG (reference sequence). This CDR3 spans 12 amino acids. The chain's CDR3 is CAWSEGLYEQYV. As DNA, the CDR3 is TGTGCCTGGAGTGAGGGCTTATACGAGCAGTACGTC.